The source of this TCR beta chain is a study of patients and donors after allogeneic stem cell transplantation. V lost 2 bases to trimming and J lost 0 bases, with 13 bases between them. Germline lookup yields CDR1 KGHSH and CDR2 LQKENI. This CDR3 has 17 amino acids. At least ten counts were recorded for this clonotype. TCRdb re-analysed the RT-PCR reads in MiXCR, keeping a single row per CDR3 protein. The sample lists approximately 250,000 distinct CDR3 sequences, 14% occurring once. The sample taken for sequencing was blood, either unsorted or a sorted T cell fraction (not recorded which). The chain combines TRBV18 with TRBJ1-4; a possible D gene is TRBD1 (6 bases). The clonotype originates from a human donor who was either an allogeneic HSCT recipient or a stem cell or donor lymphocyte infusion donor (not recorded which). It is not recorded whose cells these are; they may come from a transplant donor. This CDR3 is CASSPISRTATNEKLFF. CDR3 sequence (DNA): TGTGCCAGCTCACCAATTTCTCGGACAGCAACTAATGAAAAACTGTTTTTT.